This section outlines one T cell receptor beta chain sequence together with its context. These data originate in a study of blood T cell repertoires in COVID-19. On the study more broadly: Nucleic acid was either cDNA or gDNA, and it came from T cells, B-cell-depleted T cells, or PBMCs.

Assay used: immunoSEQ multiplex PCR; TCRdb lists only in-frame clones, some missing. The sample carries over 200,000 clones, roughly 80% recorded once. V lost 5 bases and J lost 5; bases outside the gene matches: 2. Germline-derived CDR1 and CDR2 are MNHNS and SASEGT. This CDR3 region has 12 residues. The TCR was taken from a woman older than 75 with acute or convalescent COVID-19. The chain joins TRBV6-1 to TRBJ2-5, with 7 bases identical to TRBD1. Sequences were obtained from peripheral blood. CDR3 sequence (DNA): TGTGCCAGCAGTATACAGGGGGAGACCCAGTACTTC. It yields the protein CASSIQGETQYF.